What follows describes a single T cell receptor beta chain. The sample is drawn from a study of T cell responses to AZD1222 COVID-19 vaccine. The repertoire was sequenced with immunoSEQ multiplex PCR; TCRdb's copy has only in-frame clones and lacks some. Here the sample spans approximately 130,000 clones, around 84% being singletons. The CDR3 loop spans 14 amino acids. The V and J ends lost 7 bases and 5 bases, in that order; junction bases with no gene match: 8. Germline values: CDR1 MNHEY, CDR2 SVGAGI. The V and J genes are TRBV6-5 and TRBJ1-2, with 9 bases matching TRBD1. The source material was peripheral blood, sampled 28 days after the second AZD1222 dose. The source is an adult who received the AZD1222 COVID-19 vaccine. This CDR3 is CASNPGTGQYGYTF. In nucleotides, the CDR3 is TGTGCCAGCAACCCCGGGACAGGGCAGTATGGCTACACCTTC.